This TCR beta chain was documented in a study of CD8+ T cells in alopecia areata. Study-wide results and limits: Patients displayed less clarity in TCR sharing than mice, a finding possibly related to HLA. Sequencing of scalp tissue also captures the resident alphabeta T cells of normal skin. Especially in alopecia totalis/universalis, lesional scalp showed greater clonality than normal scalp did.

cDNA prepared by RNA extraction and subsequent reverse transcription served as the template for sequencing. Profiling relied on immunoSEQ multiplex PCR, and the TCRdb table lists in-frame clones only, not all of them. The sample carries roughly 120,000 clones, around 61% recorded once. To note about this clone: The antigen remains undetermined. This sample also contains other DNA sequences that code for the same CDR3.

Separation by sorting yielded CD4+ and CD8+ T cells from PBMCs. Trimming removed 4 bases from V and 4 bases from J, with 11 bases in between. Germline V gives CDR1 MNHNY, CDR2 SVGAGI (reference sequence). The CDR3 sequence is 14 residues long. Sequencing was performed on CD4+ T cells sorted from blood. V is TRBV6-6 and J is TRBJ1-5; TRBD1 is a possible D gene (5 bases). This receptor was identified in a human donor in good health. This chain's CDR3 is CASSLTGGNQPQHF. DNA of the CDR3: TGTGCCAGCAGTTTGACCGGGGGGAATCAGCCCCAGCATTTT.